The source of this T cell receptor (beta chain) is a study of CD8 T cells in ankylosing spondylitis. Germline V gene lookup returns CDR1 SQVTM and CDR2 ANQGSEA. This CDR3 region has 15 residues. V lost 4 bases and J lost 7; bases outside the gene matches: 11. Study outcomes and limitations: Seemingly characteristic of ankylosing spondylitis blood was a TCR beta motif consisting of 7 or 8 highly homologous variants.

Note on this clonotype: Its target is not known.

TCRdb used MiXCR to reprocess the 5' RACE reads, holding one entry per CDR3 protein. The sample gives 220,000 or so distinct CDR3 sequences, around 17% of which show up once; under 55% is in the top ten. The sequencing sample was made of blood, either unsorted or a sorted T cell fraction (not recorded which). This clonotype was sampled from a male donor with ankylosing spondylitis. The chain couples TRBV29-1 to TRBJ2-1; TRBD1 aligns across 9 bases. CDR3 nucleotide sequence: TGCAGCGTTGGACTTCACAGGGGGCCTACGAATGAGCAGTTCTTC. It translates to CSVGLHRGPTNEQFF.